This T cell receptor beta chain was obtained from a study of control samples from healthy donors and cancer patients. TCRdb keeps only in-frame clones here, not all; method: immunoSEQ multiplex PCR. Altogether some 200,000 clones are present, 91% being singletons, with the ten largest covering 1.5%. Trimming shortened V by 1 base and J by 1 base, and 7 bases separated the two germline ends. The CDR3 runs 15 residues. Germline loops: CDR1 LNHNV, CDR2 YYDKDF (reference sequence). Material for sequencing was blood. The rearrangement links TRBV15 to TRBJ2-2; a possible D gene is TRBD2 (5 bases). The receptor comes from a woman in her thirties in good health. The CDR3, as DNA: TGTGCCACCAGCAGAGCGGGGAGGAACACCGGGGAGCTGTTTTTT. Translating it yields CATSRAGRNTGELFF.